Below, one T cell receptor (beta chain) is given with its context. Its specificity is unknown. The sample originates from a study of cytomegalovirus exposure and HLA in healthy donors. Primers: 60 Vbeta forward and 13 Jbeta reverse. Method: immunoSEQ multiplex PCR; TCRdb's copy keeps in-frame clones and lacks some. The sample shows under 40,000 clones, about four fifths of them seen only once. Nominally healthy donors provided the samples, though records likely missed some immune exposures. The CDR3 contains 15 residues. Germline V CDR1 and CDR2: SGHVT, SQSDAQ. The V end lost 2 bases, the J end lost 2 bases, and 10 bases lay between the germline ends. Overall study results and limits: A later analysis showed TCR association rates differing by HLA locus, peaking at DRB1 and lowest at HLA-C. Later examination showed HLA-associated TCR beta chains had greater clonal expansion than equally common others. The study recorded 150 to 200 TCR beta chains that were cytomegalovirus-associated.

Sequences were obtained from PBMCs. This sequence originates from a middle-aged woman in good health and CMV-seronegative. The chain has TRBV7-4 and TRBJ2-1; possibly TRBD1 for D (5 bases). Here the CDR3 reads CASSLWGRTYNEQFF. The DNA of the CDR3 is TGTGCCAGCAGCTTATGGGGCCGGACCTACAATGAGCAGTTCTTC.